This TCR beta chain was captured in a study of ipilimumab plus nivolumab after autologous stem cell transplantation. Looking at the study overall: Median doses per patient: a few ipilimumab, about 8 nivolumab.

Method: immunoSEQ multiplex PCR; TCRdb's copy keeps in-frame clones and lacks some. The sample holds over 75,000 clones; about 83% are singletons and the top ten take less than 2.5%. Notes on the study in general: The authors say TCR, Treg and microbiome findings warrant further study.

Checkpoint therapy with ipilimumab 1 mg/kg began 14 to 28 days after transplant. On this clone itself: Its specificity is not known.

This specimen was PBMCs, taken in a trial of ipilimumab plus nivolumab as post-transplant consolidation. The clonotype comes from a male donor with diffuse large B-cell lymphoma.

CDR3 sequence: CASSPGTGPPEPQHF. CDR3 coding DNA: TGTGCCAGCAGCCCCGGGACAGGGCCTCCGGAGCCCCAGCATTTT. V is TRBV7-9 and J is TRBJ1-5; 9 bases map to TRBD1. V lost 5 bases, J lost 8 bases, and 10 bases stayed unmatched. Germline values: CDR1 SEHNR, CDR2 FQNEAQ (reference sequence). The CDR3 contains 15 residues.